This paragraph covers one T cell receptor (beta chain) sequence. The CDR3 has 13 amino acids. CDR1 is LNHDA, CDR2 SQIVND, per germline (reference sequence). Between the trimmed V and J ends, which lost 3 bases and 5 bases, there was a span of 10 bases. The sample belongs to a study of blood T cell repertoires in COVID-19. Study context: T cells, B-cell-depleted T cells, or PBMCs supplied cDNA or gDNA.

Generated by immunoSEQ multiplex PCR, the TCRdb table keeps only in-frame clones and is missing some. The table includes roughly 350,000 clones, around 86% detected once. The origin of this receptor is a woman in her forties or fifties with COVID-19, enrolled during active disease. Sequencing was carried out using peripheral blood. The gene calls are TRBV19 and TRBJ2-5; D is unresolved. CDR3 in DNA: TGTGCCAGTAGTATGATCCCACTGGAGACCCAGTACTTC. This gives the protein CASSMIPLETQYF. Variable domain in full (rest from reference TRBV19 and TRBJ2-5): DGGITQSPKYLFRKEGQNVTLSCEQNLNHDAMYWYRQDPGQGLRLIYYSQIVNDFQKGDIAEGYSVSREKKESFPLTVTSAQKNPTAFYLCASSMIPLETQYFGPGTRLLVL.